These 10 T cell receptor beta chains came from one sample sequenced in a study of response to subunit inactivated influenza vaccine. MiXCR was run by TCRdb on the RT-PCR reads, yielding one entry per CDR3 protein. The sample lists approximately 300,000 distinct CDR3 sequences, roughly 22% seen once, with under 13% in the top ten. Sample: PBMCs from blood, taken less than 22 months after vaccination. These receptor sequences come from a man between 50 and 70 years old who received an inactivated influenza vaccine.

V and J are TRBV19 and TRBJ2-1, with 14 bases that match TRBD2. Germline V gene data show CDR1 as LNHDA and CDR2 as SQIVND (reference sequence). The CDR3 runs 19 residues. V shed 4 bases, J shed 2 bases, and the junction held 10 bases outside the gene matches. The CDR3, as DNA: TGTGCCAGTAGTACTCCTCCCGGGACTAGCGGGAGACCCTACAATGAGCAGTTCTTC. This sequence encodes CASSTPPGTSGRPYNEQFF.

V is TRBV14 and J is TRBJ2-3; the D gene is possibly TRBD2 (5 bases). The V gene's germline CDR1 is SGHDN and CDR2 FVKESK. CDR3 length equals 13 residues. The ends were cut back, 1 base at V and 9 bases at J, with 11 bases in the middle. CDR3 DNA: TGTGCCAGCAGCCAAGGAGGACTGCCAACGCAGTATTTT. Protein product: CASSQGGLPTQYF.

This chain connects TRBV7-8 to TRBJ2-3; D gene uncertain. CDR3 length: 14 amino acids. The germline CDR1 and CDR2 sequences are SGHVS and FQNEAQ. The V end lost 1 base, the J end lost 2 bases, and 7 bases lay between the germline ends. CDR3 DNA: TGTGCCAGCAGCTTAGTTACGTTCACAGATACGCAGTATTTT. This sequence encodes CASSLVTFTDTQYF.

This clonotype turned up a few times. The chain is built from TRBV3-1 and TRBJ2-1, with 9 bases that match TRBD1. V shed 1 base, J shed 5 bases, and the junction held 9 bases outside the gene matches. The CDR3 has 17 amino acids. CDR1 is LGHDT, CDR2 YNNKEL, per germline (reference sequence). CDR3 protein: CASSQGFGTGLHNEQFF. The DNA of the CDR3 is TGTGCCAGCAGCCAAGGATTCGGGACAGGGCTCCACAATGAGCAGTTCTTC.

This chain connects TRBV10-3 to TRBJ2-1; D is uncertain. The CDR3 contains 15 residues. Trimming pared 3 bases from V and 0 bases from J, leaving 9 bases between. Germline V gene data show CDR1 as ENHRY and CDR2 as SYGVKD. The CDR3 DNA reads TGTGCCATCAGTGAAAACCTTAGCTCCTACAATGAGCAGTTCTTC. It encodes CAISENLSSYNEQFF.

This clonotype has only a few counts. The chain uses TRBV5-4 and TRBJ2-2; D may be TRBD1 (5 bases). Per germline, CDR1 SGHNT and CDR2 YYREEE (reference sequence). Trimming pared 6 bases from V and 5 bases from J, leaving 14 bases between. CDR3 size: 14 residues. The CDR3 protein is CASTEQGATGELFF. The CDR3, as DNA: TGTGCCAGCACCGAGCAGGGCGCGACCGGGGAGCTGTTTTTT.

The chain has TRBV4-2 and TRBJ2-7, with a weak D call TRBD2 (5 bases). Germline V CDR1 and CDR2: LGHNA, YNFKEQ. V was pared by 1 base and J by 4 bases, with 14 bases between. There are 15 residues in the CDR3. The CDR3, as DNA: TGTGCCAGCAGCCAAGTTTTAGGGCCGGGATACGAGCAGTACTTC. The encoded protein is CASSQVLGPGYEQYF.

This clonotype was recorded a few times. The CDR3 coding sequence is TGCGCCAGCAGAACCGGGACAGGGGTTACTGAAGCTTTCTTT. Its translation is CASRTGTGVTEAFF. This chain connects TRBV5-1 to TRBJ1-1; 10 nucleotides agree with TRBD1. After removal of 5 bases from V and 5 bases from J, the junction contained 6 bases not matched to a gene. This CDR3 has 14 residues. Looked up from germline, CDR1 is SGHRS and CDR2 is YFSETQ.

On this clonotype: This clone may be a read error of a much larger clone one base away. The chain couples TRBV5-8 to TRBJ1-2; a weak D match, TRBD1 (6 bases). The V end lost 1 base, the J end lost 3 bases, and 10 bases lay between the germline ends. The length of the CDR3 is 14 residues. Germline V lookup: CDR1 SGHTS, CDR2 YDEGEE. CDR3 region: CASSLPTGDYGYTF. The CDR3 region has the DNA TGTGCCAGCAGCTTGCCGACAGGCGACTATGGCTACACCTTC.

The gene calls are TRBV5-1 and TRBJ2-3, with D unclear. CDR3 length: 16 residues. The germline V and J ends were trimmed by 0 bases and 0 bases, with 11 bases remaining between them. Germline V gene lookup returns CDR1 SGHRS and CDR2 YFSETQ. The CDR3 nucleotides read TGCGCCAGCAGCTTGGGAGTAGGCCATAGCACAGATACGCAGTATTTT. Translating gives CASSLGVGHSTDTQYF.